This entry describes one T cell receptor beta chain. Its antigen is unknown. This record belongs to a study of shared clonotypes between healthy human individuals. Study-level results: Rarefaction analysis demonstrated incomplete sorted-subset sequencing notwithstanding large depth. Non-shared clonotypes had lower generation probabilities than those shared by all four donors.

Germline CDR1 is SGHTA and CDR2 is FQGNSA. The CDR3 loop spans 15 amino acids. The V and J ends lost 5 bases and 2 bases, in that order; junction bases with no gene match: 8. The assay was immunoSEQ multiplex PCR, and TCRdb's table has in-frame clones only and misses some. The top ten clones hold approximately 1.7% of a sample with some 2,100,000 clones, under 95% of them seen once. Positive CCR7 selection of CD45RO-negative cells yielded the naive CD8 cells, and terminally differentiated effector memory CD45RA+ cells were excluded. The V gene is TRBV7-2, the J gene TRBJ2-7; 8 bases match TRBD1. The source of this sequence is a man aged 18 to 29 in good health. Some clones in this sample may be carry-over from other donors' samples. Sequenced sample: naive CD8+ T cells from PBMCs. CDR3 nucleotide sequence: TGTGCCAGCAGCGTTAGGGGACAGGCTACCTACGAGCAGTACTTC. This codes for CASSVRGQATYEQYF. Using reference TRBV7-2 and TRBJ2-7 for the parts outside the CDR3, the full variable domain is GAGVSQSPSNKVTEKGKDVELRCDPISGHTALYWYRQSLGQGLEFLIYFQGNSAPDKSGLPSDRFSAERTGGSVSTLTIQRTQQEDSAVYLCASSVRGQATYEQYFGPGTRLTVT.